A single T cell receptor beta chain is shown here with its context. Antigen specificity is unknown. Sequencing used immunoSEQ multiplex PCR; TCRdb keeps in-frame clones, though not all of them. There are over 1.4 million clones in the sample; roughly 96% occur only once, and approximately 1.2% lies in the top ten. These data are taken from a study of shared clonotypes between healthy human individuals. Whole-study results and caveats: Rarefaction exposed incomplete sorted-subset sequencing despite large depth.

Healthy and HIV-negative, the adult donors had no recent acute infections or vaccinations. V lost 6 bases, J lost 5 bases, and 12 bases lay in between. CDR3 size: 13 residues. Germline assignment: CDR1 SNHLY and CDR2 FYNNEI. The sequencing sample was made of naive CD4+ T cells sorted from blood. Subset here: CD45RA+ positively selected. V and J are TRBV2 and TRBJ2-3, with D unclear. This sequence originates from a young man in good health. The CDR3 DNA reads TGTGCCAGCAGGGAGACCTGGATAGATACGCAGTATTTT. This gives the protein CASRETWIDTQYF.